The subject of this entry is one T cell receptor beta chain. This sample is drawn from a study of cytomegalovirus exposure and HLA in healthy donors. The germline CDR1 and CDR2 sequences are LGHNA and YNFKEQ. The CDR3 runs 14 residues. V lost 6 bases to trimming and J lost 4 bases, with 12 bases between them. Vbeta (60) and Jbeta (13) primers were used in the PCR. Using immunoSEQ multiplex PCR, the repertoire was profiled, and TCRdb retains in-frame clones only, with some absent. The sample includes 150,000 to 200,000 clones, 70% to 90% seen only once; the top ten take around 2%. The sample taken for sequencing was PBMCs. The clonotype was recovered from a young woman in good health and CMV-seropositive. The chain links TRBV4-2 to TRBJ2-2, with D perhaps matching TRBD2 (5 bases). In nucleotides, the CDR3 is TGTGCCAGCAGGGGCACTAGAACCACCGGGGAGCTGTTTTTT. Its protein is CASRGTRTTGELFF.